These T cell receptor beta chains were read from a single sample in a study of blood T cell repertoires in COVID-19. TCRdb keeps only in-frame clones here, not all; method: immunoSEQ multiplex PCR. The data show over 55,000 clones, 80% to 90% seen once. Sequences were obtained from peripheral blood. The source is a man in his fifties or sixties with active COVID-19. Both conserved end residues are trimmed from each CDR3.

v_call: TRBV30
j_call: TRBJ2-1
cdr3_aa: AWSVRGQRKGNEQF

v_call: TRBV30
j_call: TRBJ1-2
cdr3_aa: ASVPRDTVFYGYT

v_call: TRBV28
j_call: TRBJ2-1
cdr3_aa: ASGTSLESILPYHNEQF

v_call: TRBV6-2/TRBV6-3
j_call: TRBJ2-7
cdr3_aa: ASSLQGASYEQY

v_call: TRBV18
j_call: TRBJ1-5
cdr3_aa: ASSPRGQNQPQH

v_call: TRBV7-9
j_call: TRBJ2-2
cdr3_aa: ASSSGQGKSGELF

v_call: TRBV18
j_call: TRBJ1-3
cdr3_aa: ASSPAESGNTIY

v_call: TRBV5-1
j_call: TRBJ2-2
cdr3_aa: ASSSDSGGTGELF

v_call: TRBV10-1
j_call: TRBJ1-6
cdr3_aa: ASSEDSHNSPLH

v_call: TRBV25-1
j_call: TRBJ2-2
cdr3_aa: ASSEFIGRDTGELF

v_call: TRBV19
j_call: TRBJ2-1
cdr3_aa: ASGWLAGAGNEQF

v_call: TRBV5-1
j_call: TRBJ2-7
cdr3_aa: ASSFDISYEQY

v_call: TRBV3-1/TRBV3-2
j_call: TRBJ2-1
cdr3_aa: ASSPWGRGQF

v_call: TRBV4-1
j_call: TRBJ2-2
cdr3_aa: ASSEGGGSGELF

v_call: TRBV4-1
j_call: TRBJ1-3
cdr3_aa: ASSQGGASIGNTIY

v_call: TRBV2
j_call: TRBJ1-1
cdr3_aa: ATIQGVNTEAF

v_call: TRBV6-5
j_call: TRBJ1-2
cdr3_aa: ASHLYRANGYT

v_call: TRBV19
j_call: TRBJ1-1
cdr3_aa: ASNQILNTEAF

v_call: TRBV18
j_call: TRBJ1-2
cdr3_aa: ASSPPATNYGYT

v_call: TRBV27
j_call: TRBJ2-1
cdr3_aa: ASSQIGNEQF

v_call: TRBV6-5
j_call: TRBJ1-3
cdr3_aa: ASRAGPPVDTIY

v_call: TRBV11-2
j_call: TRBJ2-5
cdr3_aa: ASSALAGVVETQY

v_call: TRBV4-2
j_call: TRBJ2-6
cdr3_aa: ASSPDGLIARANVLT

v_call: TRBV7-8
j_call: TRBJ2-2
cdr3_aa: ASSFSSGRATGELF

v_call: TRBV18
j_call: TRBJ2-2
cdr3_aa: ASSPQTGEAGELF

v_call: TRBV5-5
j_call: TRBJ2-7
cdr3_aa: ASSGGRTPILYEQY

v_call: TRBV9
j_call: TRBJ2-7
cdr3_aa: ASSVASGGNEQY

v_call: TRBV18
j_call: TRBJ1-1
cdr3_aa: ASSSGTGGWRNTEAF

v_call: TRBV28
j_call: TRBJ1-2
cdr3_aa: ASSLTQGVEIGGYT

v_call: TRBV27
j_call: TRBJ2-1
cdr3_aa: ASSLQGGTSYNEQF

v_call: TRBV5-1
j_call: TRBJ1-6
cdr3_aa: ASSTDRANSPLH

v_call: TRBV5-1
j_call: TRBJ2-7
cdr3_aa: ASSSGRDYSHYEQY

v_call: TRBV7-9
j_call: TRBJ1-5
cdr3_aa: ASSFSQGTWSNQPQH